This T cell receptor beta chain was identified in a study of control samples from healthy donors and cancer patients. The assay was immunoSEQ multiplex PCR, and TCRdb's table has in-frame clones only and misses some. In the table there are some 70,000 clones, about 80% of which are singletons. Trimming pared 5 bases from V and 4 bases from J, leaving 17 bases between. This CDR3 has 15 residues. Germline V gene lookup returns CDR1 SGHVS and CDR2 FQNEAQ. The origin of this receptor is a woman aged 45-60 years with lung cancer. The rearrangement links TRBV7-8 to TRBJ1-1; D unresolved. Material for sequencing was PBMCs. CDR3 loop: CASSANPGGGTEAFF. The CDR3, as DNA: TGTGCCAGCAGCGCCAATCCTGGCGGAGGCACTGAAGCTTTCTTT.